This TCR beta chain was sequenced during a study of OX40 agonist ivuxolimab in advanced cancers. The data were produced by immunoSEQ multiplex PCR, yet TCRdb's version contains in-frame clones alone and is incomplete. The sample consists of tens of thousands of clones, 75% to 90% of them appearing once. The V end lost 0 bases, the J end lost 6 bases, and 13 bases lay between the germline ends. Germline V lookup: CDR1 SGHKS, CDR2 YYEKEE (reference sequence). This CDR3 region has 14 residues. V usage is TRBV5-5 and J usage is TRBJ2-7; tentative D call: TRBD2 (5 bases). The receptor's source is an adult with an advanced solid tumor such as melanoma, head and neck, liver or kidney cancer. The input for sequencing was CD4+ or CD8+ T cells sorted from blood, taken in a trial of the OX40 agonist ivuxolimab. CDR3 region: CASSLGTSRSEQYF. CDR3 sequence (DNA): TGTGCCAGCAGCTTGGGGACTTCCCGGTCCGAGCAGTACTTC.